Listed below are T cell receptor beta chains from one sample, sequenced in a study of blood T cell repertoires in COVID-19. Clones were read by immunoSEQ multiplex PCR, and TCRdb kept only the in-frame ones, dropping some. The sample carries a few hundred thousand clones, 80% to 90% recorded once. Sequencing was done on a sample of PBMCs or T cells enriched from blood (not recorded which). These receptors originate from a young man who had recovered from COVID-19. CDR3s include the opening cysteine and the closing phenylalanine or tryptophan. Fields, in order: V gene, J gene, D gene, clone size, CDR3 DNA, CDR3 protein. A D gene is named only where the DNA matches it firmly. Only some rows state a clone size, as once, few, many or a class for expanded clones.

v_call: TRBV15; j_call: TRBJ2-7; d_call: TRBD1; clone_size: -; cdr3_nt: TGTGCCACCAGCAGAGATCGGGGACAGGGAACCTACGAGCAGTACTTC; cdr3_aa: CATSRDRGQGTYEQYF
v_call: TRBV11-2; j_call: TRBJ2-1; d_call: -; clone_size: once; cdr3_nt: TGTGCCAGCAGCTTAGGGCCAGTTAATGACAATGAGCAGTTCTTC; cdr3_aa: CASSLGPVNDNEQFF
v_call: TRBV19; j_call: TRBJ2-2; d_call: -; clone_size: -; cdr3_nt: TGTGCCACAAGGAGGGACGCCGGGGAGCTGTTTTTT; cdr3_aa: CATRRDAGELFF
v_call: TRBV7-9; j_call: TRBJ2-5; d_call: -; clone_size: -; cdr3_nt: TGTGCCAGCAGCTTTTGGGGGCGGGAAGAGACCCAGTACTTC; cdr3_aa: CASSFWGREETQYF
v_call: TRBV18; j_call: TRBJ2-7; d_call: -; clone_size: -; cdr3_nt: TGTGCCAGCTCGCTAGGAGGAAACAACGAGCAGTACTTC; cdr3_aa: CASSLGGNNEQYF
v_call: TRBV2; j_call: TRBJ2-5; d_call: TRBD2; clone_size: -; cdr3_nt: TGTGCCAGCAGTAAGGAGCGGGGAGAGACCCAGTACTTC; cdr3_aa: CASSKERGETQYF
v_call: TRBV3-1/TRBV3-2; j_call: TRBJ1-1; d_call: -; clone_size: -; cdr3_nt: TGTGCCAGCAGCCTGACAGCGAACACTGAAGCTTTCTTT; cdr3_aa: CASSLTANTEAFF
v_call: TRBV28; j_call: TRBJ1-6; d_call: TRBD1; clone_size: once; cdr3_nt: TGTGCCAGCAGTCCGGCAGGGGGCCCAAATTCACCCCTCCACTTT; cdr3_aa: CASSPAGGPNSPLHF
v_call: TRBV19; j_call: TRBJ2-1; d_call: TRBD1; clone_size: -; cdr3_nt: TGTGCCAGTAGTAGGTTTGTGGGGGGACAGGAGTACAATGAGCAGTTCTTC; cdr3_aa: CASSRFVGGQEYNEQFF
v_call: TRBV5-1; j_call: TRBJ2-7; d_call: TRBD1; clone_size: -; cdr3_nt: TGCGCCAGCAGCCCCGGACAGGGGAACGAGCAGTACTTC; cdr3_aa: CASSPGQGNEQYF
v_call: TRBV19; j_call: TRBJ1-1; d_call: TRBD1; clone_size: few; cdr3_nt: TGTGCCAGTAGTGTGGGGACAGGGGAAACTGAAGCTTTCTTT; cdr3_aa: CASSVGTGETEAFF
v_call: TRBV19; j_call: TRBJ2-5; d_call: TRBD1; clone_size: -; cdr3_nt: TGTGCCAGTAGTAGACACGGTGGGGACAGGGGATCGGAGACCCAGTACTTC; cdr3_aa: CASSRHGGDRGSETQYF
v_call: TRBV5-1; j_call: TRBJ1-1; d_call: -; clone_size: few; cdr3_nt: TGCGCCAGCAGCCCTCGGTCAGGGTCTGAAGCTTTCTTT; cdr3_aa: CASSPRSGSEAFF
v_call: TRBV11-2; j_call: TRBJ1-6; d_call: -; clone_size: -; cdr3_nt: TGTGCTTCCCGGGAGTCTCGGGGTTCACCCCTCCACTTT; cdr3_aa: CASRESRGSPLHF
v_call: TRBV7-9; j_call: TRBJ1-1; d_call: TRBD1; clone_size: -; cdr3_nt: TGTGCCAGCAGCCCAAAGAACAGGGGAATGAACACTGAAGCTTTCTTT; cdr3_aa: CASSPKNRGMNTEAFF
v_call: TRBV7-8; j_call: TRBJ1-5; d_call: -; clone_size: -; cdr3_nt: TGTGCCAGCAGCTTAGGGTACGGGGAGGGCAATCAGCCCCAGCATTTT; cdr3_aa: CASSLGYGEGNQPQHF
v_call: TRBV20-1; j_call: TRBJ1-1; d_call: -; clone_size: -; cdr3_nt: TGCAGTGCTAGTGTACAGGCATCCGAAGCTTTCTTT; cdr3_aa: CSASVQASEAFF
v_call: TRBV2; j_call: TRBJ2-1; d_call: -; clone_size: -; cdr3_nt: TGTGCCAGCAGTCTTTACAGCTCCTACAATGAGCAGTTCTTC; cdr3_aa: CASSLYSSYNEQFF
v_call: TRBV6-5; j_call: TRBJ1-2; d_call: TRBD1; clone_size: few; cdr3_nt: TGTGCCAGCAATCACAGGGGGCCGTCGAATGGCTACACCTTC; cdr3_aa: CASNHRGPSNGYTF
v_call: TRBV4-1; j_call: TRBJ2-6; d_call: -; clone_size: once; cdr3_nt: TGCGCCAGCAGCCCGACACTCCCTGGGGCCAACGTCCTGACTTTC; cdr3_aa: CASSPTLPGANVLTF
v_call: TRBV29-1; j_call: TRBJ2-1; d_call: -; clone_size: -; cdr3_nt: TGCAGCGTCTATACAGGGACCCCTGAGCAGTTCTTC; cdr3_aa: CSVYTGTPEQFF
v_call: TRBV28; j_call: TRBJ1-1; d_call: TRBD1; clone_size: -; cdr3_nt: TGTGCCAGCAACAGACCGACAGGGGCGGGCACTGAAGCTTTCTTT; cdr3_aa: CASNRPTGAGTEAFF
v_call: TRBV14; j_call: TRBJ1-4; d_call: TRBD1; clone_size: -; cdr3_nt: TGTGCCAGCAGCCAAGTCCCTCACTGGGACAGGGGACTTGCAACTAATGAAAAACTGTTTTTT; cdr3_aa: CASSQVPHWDRGLATNEKLFF
v_call: TRBV13; j_call: TRBJ1-5; d_call: -; clone_size: -; cdr3_nt: TGTGCCAGCAGCTTAGGCCTAGGAAGCAATCAGCCCCAGCATTTT; cdr3_aa: CASSLGLGSNQPQHF
v_call: TRBV10-2; j_call: TRBJ2-1; d_call: -; clone_size: once; cdr3_nt: TGCGCCAGCAGTGAGTTCGGGGGAACCTACAATGAGCAGTTCTTC; cdr3_aa: CASSEFGGTYNEQFF
v_call: TRBV19; j_call: TRBJ1-4; d_call: TRBD1; clone_size: once; cdr3_nt: TGTGCCAGTACCCACCTGCTGGGGGACAGGGGGGCAACTAATGAAAAACTGTTTTTT; cdr3_aa: CASTHLLGDRGATNEKLFF
v_call: TRBV6-5; j_call: TRBJ2-2; d_call: -; clone_size: -; cdr3_nt: TGTGCCAGCACGAGGGTTACCACCGGGGAGCTGTTTTTT; cdr3_aa: CASTRVTTGELFF
v_call: TRBV6-5; j_call: TRBJ2-1; d_call: -; clone_size: -; cdr3_nt: TGTGCCAGCAGTTACGTCTCGCGGGCTACAGAGCAGTTCTTC; cdr3_aa: CASSYVSRATEQFF
v_call: TRBV11-3; j_call: TRBJ2-1; d_call: TRBD2; clone_size: -; cdr3_nt: TGTGCCAGCAGCTTAGATCTGGGGGGGAGCAATGAGCAGTTCTTC; cdr3_aa: CASSLDLGGSNEQFF
v_call: TRBV12-3/TRBV12-4; j_call: TRBJ1-5; d_call: TRBD1; clone_size: -; cdr3_nt: TGTGCCAGTACAGGGGGACAGGGCCAGCCCCAGCATTTT; cdr3_aa: CASTGGQGQPQHF
v_call: TRBV5-1; j_call: TRBJ2-7; d_call: -; clone_size: once; cdr3_nt: TGCGCCAGCAGCTTGGTGTCGTTTAGCTCCTACGAGCAGTACTTC; cdr3_aa: CASSLVSFSSYEQYF
v_call: TRBV5-1; j_call: TRBJ1-2; d_call: TRBD1; clone_size: -; cdr3_nt: TGCGCCAGCAGCTTGGACCCAGGGGGCTATGGTGGCTACACCTTC; cdr3_aa: CASSLDPGGYGGYTF
v_call: TRBV20-1; j_call: TRBJ2-1; d_call: -; clone_size: -; cdr3_nt: TGCAGTGCTAGTCCCAGCGGGTATTACAATGAGCAGTTCTTC; cdr3_aa: CSASPSGYYNEQFF
v_call: TRBV14; j_call: TRBJ1-1; d_call: -; clone_size: -; cdr3_nt: TGTGCCAGCAGCGTGGGCCACGAAGCTTTCTTT; cdr3_aa: CASSVGHEAFF
v_call: TRBV6-2/TRBV6-3; j_call: TRBJ2-7; d_call: TRBD2; clone_size: -; cdr3_nt: TGTGCCAGCGGCCGACTAGCGGGAGTCTACGAGCAGTACTTC; cdr3_aa: CASGRLAGVYEQYF
v_call: TRBV10-3; j_call: TRBJ1-2; d_call: -; clone_size: -; cdr3_nt: TGTGCCATCACCCGACAGGAAAGTAACTATGGCTACACCTTC; cdr3_aa: CAITRQESNYGYTF
v_call: TRBV7-9; j_call: TRBJ2-5; d_call: -; clone_size: -; cdr3_nt: TGTGCCAGCAGCTTAGTTGGCGCTAGCGCGGAGACCCAGTACTTC; cdr3_aa: CASSLVGASAETQYF
v_call: TRBV10-2; j_call: TRBJ1-1; d_call: -; clone_size: -; cdr3_nt: TGCGCCAGCAGTGAGGGGGACTGGATCGAAGCTTTCTTT; cdr3_aa: CASSEGDWIEAFF
v_call: TRBV7-9; j_call: TRBJ2-1; d_call: -; clone_size: -; cdr3_nt: TGTGCCAGCAGCCCGAGAAGCGGCCCCCGCGATGAGCAGTTCTTC; cdr3_aa: CASSPRSGPRDEQFF
v_call: TRBV28; j_call: TRBJ2-7; d_call: TRBD1; clone_size: once; cdr3_nt: TGTGCCAGCAGTCCTCAGAGGGGGCACGAGCAGTACTTC; cdr3_aa: CASSPQRGHEQYF
v_call: TRBV7-3; j_call: TRBJ2-1; d_call: TRBD2; clone_size: -; cdr3_nt: TGTGCCAGCAGCCAAGGACTAGCGGACTACAATGAGCAGTTCTTC; cdr3_aa: CASSQGLADYNEQFF
v_call: TRBV7-6; j_call: TRBJ1-4; d_call: TRBD1; clone_size: -; cdr3_nt: TGTGCCAGCAGCTTAGGGACAGGGTCTAATGAAAAACTGTTTTTT; cdr3_aa: CASSLGTGSNEKLFF